The 24 T cell receptor beta chains in this list originate from one sample, sequenced in a study of CD4 T cells in relation to SARS-CoV-2 and coronaviruses. Profiling relied on immunoSEQ multiplex PCR, and the TCRdb table lists in-frame clones only, not all of them. This sample has tens of thousands of clones; over 70% occur once, and the top ten carry 2.5% to 3%. Antigens for these TCRs are unknown. The specimen was memory CD4+ T cells from PBMCs, cultured in vitro. The receptor source for this set is an adult with COVID-19.

The chain employs TRBV6-2 or TRBV6-3 and TRBJ2-1; TRBD2 agrees at 7 bases. Germline CDR1 is MNHEY and CDR2 is SVGEGT. With V trimmed by 0 bases and J by 8 bases, 7 bases remained unmatched. This CDR3 has 15 amino acids. DNA of the CDR3: TGTGCCAGCAGTTACTCGGGGGGAGGGCCTTATGAGCAGTTCTTC. As protein: CASSYSGGGPYEQFF.

The CDR3 protein is CASSLAGSSYNSPLHF. The CDR3 bases are TGCGCCAGCAGCTTGGCGGGGAGCTCCTATAATTCACCCCTCCACTTT. The chain joins TRBV5-1 to TRBJ1-6; D gene ambiguous. The germline gives CDR1 SGHRS, CDR2 YFSETQ. Trimming cost V 0 bases and J 0 bases, with 7 bases left between them. This CDR3 region has 16 residues.

The chain employs TRBV9 and TRBJ2-5; 13 bases line up with TRBD2. Germline CDR1 reads SGDLS; CDR2 reads YYNGEE. The CDR3 has 15 amino acids. Germline trimming cut 3 bases from V and 5 bases from J; bases unmatched to any gene: 4. The DNA of the CDR3 is TGTGCCAGCAGCGGAGGACTAGCGGGAGCTGAGACCCAGTACTTC. Protein: CASSGGLAGAETQYF.

The J gene is TRBJ1-1, the V gene TRBV7-3; D remains unclear. CDR1 and CDR2 from the germline V gene are SGHTA and FQGTGA. Trimming took 4 bases from V and 1 from J, leaving 7 bases between them. There are 13 residues in the CDR3. CDR3 sequence reads: CASSYSSNTEAFF. The CDR3 DNA reads TGTGCCAGCAGCTACTCATCGAACACTGAAGCTTTCTTT.

This chain joins TRBV11-3 and TRBJ2-1, with D tentatively TRBD1 or TRBD2 (5 bases each). There are 14 residues in the CDR3. The V gene's germline CDR1 is SGHNT and CDR2 YENEEA. V was pared by 4 bases and J by 6 bases, with 13 bases between. The CDR3 sequence is CASSSTGRGNEQFF. The CDR3 DNA reads TGTGCCAGCAGCTCAACGGGACGGGGCAATGAGCAGTTCTTC.

This clone came up a few times. The chain combines TRBV3-1 (or the pseudogene TRBV3-2) with TRBJ1-6, with D unclear. Germline V gene sequence: CDR1 LGHDT, CDR2 YNNKEL (reference sequence). V lost 0 bases to trimming and J lost 9 bases, with 3 bases between them. This CDR3 has 12 amino acids. In DNA form, the CDR3 reads TGTGCCAGCAGCCAAGATCCTTCACCCCTCCACTTT. Translation gives CASSQDPSPLHF.

The rearrangement links TRBV28 to TRBJ2-7; 7 positions match TRBD1. CDR1 and CDR2 (germline): MDHEN, SYDVKM. Unmatched junction bases numbered 13, after V lost 3 bases and J lost 5 bases. This CDR3 spans 16 amino acids. In DNA form, the CDR3 reads TGTGCCAGCAGTTTGTTACCCAGGCAGGGGGATGACGAGCAGTACTTC. Translation gives CASSLLPRQGDDEQYF.

The chain combines TRBV29-1 with TRBJ2-2; the match to TRBD2 covers 7 bases. The V segment lost 5 bases and the J segment 1 base; nucleotides outside the gene matches: 1. This CDR3 contains 13 residues. Germline values: CDR1 SQVTM, CDR2 ANQGSEA. CDR3 nucleotide sequence: TGCAGCGTTCCTAGCGGGAACACCGGGGAGCTGTTTTTT. Its protein is CSVPSGNTGELFF.

The rearrangement links TRBV7-9 to TRBJ1-6, with D unresolved. Germline V gives CDR1 SEHNR, CDR2 FQNEAQ (reference sequence). The length of the CDR3 is 16 residues. With 0 bases removed from V and 4 bases from J, the gap between germline ends came to 10 bases. Written as DNA, the CDR3 is TGTGCCAGCAGCTTAGCGAGGACCCTGTATAATTCACCCCTCCACTTT. Translation: CASSLARTLYNSPLHF.

This sequence joins TRBV6-6 and TRBJ1-1, with D possibly matching TRBD1 (6 bases). V gave up 2 bases and J gave up 5 bases, with 12 bases separating them. This CDR3 spans 14 amino acids. The germline gives CDR1 MNHNY, CDR2 SVGAGI (reference sequence). Written as DNA, the CDR3 is TGTGCCAGCAGTTACGGTCGACAGGCAACTGAAGCTTTCTTT. Protein product: CASSYGRQATEAFF.

The chain is built from TRBV10-3 and TRBJ1-3; D gene uncertain. V lost 8 bases and J 0 bases, leaving 11 bases between the germline ends. CDR3 size: 14 residues. Per germline, CDR1 ENHRY and CDR2 SYGVKD. CDR3 loop: CAIAPGYSGNTIYF. The CDR3 DNA reads as TGTGCCATCGCCCCCGGATACTCTGGAAACACCATATATTTT.

J is TRBJ2-7 and V is TRBV5-1; 7 nucleotides match TRBD2. The CDR3 has 15 residues. Unmatched junction bases numbered 5, after V lost 0 bases and J lost 2 bases. Germline V gives CDR1 SGHRS, CDR2 YFSETQ. Here the CDR3 reads CASSLASGITYEQYF. In DNA form, the CDR3 reads TGCGCCAGCAGCTTGGCCAGCGGGATCACCTACGAGCAGTACTTC.

The rearrangement joins TRBV6-1 to TRBJ2-4; D not resolved. Looked up from germline, CDR1 is MNHNS and CDR2 is SASEGT. The CDR3 loop spans 13 amino acids. Trimming shortened V by 2 bases and J by 2 bases, and 4 bases separated the two germline ends. CDR3 sequence reads: CASSEQPKNIQYF. The CDR3 DNA reads TGTGCCAGCAGTGAACAGCCCAAAAACATTCAGTACTTC.

This clone was observed a few times. V usage is TRBV2 and J usage is TRBJ1-1; D might be TRBD1 (5 bases). Germline assignment: CDR1 SNHLY and CDR2 FYNNEI. The CDR3 is 15 amino acids. Deletions cut 6 bases from V and 5 bases from J, with 19 bases between. The CDR3: CASRGLGRGGTEAFF. CDR3 DNA: TGTGCCAGCAGGGGGCTGGGAAGGGGAGGGACTGAAGCTTTCTTT. The variable domain in full, completed from reference TRBV2 and TRBJ1-1, reads EPEVTQTPSHQVTQMGQEVILRCVPISNHLYFYWYRQILGQKVEFLVSFYNNEISEKSEIFDDQFSVERPDGSNFTLKIRSTKLEDSAMYFCASRGLGRGGTEAFFGQGTRLTVV.

The chain uses TRBV19 and TRBJ2-6; 11 nucleotides line up with TRBD2. Germline assignment: CDR1 LNHDA and CDR2 SQIVND (reference sequence). CDR3 length: 18 residues. The junction had 9 bases not matched to a gene; V was cut back by 6 bases and J by 2 bases. This CDR3 is CASRKTSGTSAGANVLTF. Written as DNA, the CDR3 is TGTGCCAGTAGAAAGACTAGCGGGACCTCAGCTGGGGCCAACGTCCTGACTTTC.

V is TRBV7-8 and J is TRBJ2-7, with D possibly being TRBD1 (5 bases). V shed 3 bases and J shed 5 bases, with 11 bases lying between them. Germline values: CDR1 SGHVS, CDR2 FQNEAQ. The CDR3 sequence is 13 residues long. The CDR3 region has the DNA TGTGCCAGCAGCTTCGACAGTGGGAACGAGCAGTACTTC. As protein: CASSFDSGNEQYF.

This clone appeared a few times. The chain joins TRBV20-1 to TRBJ1-1; D is undetermined. The CDR3 runs 16 residues. V was clipped by 6 bases and J by 5 bases, with 25 bases between them. Germline values: CDR1 DFQATT, CDR2 SNEGSKA (reference sequence). The CDR3 is CSASHSQTGPETEAFF. CDR3 bases: TGCAGTGCCAGTCACAGCCAAACCGGACCAGAAACTGAAGCTTTCTTT.

This chain joins TRBV5-4 and TRBJ1-2, with 12 bases identical to TRBD1. Germline CDR1 SGHNT, CDR2 YYREEE (reference sequence). CDR3 size: 15 residues. With 0 bases clipped from V and 8 bases from J, the junction kept 5 bases outside the gene matches. Here the CDR3 DNA reads TGTGCCAGCAGCTTGGTTGGGACAGGGGGCTTGGGCTACACCTTC. Protein sequence: CASSLVGTGGLGYTF.

DNA for the CDR3: TGTGCCAGCAGACGGACTAGCGGGGGGTACAATGAGCAGTTCTTC. Translated, it gives CASRRTSGGYNEQFF. The chain carries TRBV7-8 and TRBJ2-1; TRBD2 matches 14 bases. Germline CDR1 SGHVS, CDR2 FQNEAQ. This CDR3 region has 15 residues. V shed 6 bases, J shed 4 bases, and the junction held 2 bases outside the gene matches.

The table lists this clone with a few counts. The chain combines TRBV28 with TRBJ1-5; 7 bases map to TRBD1. The CDR3 length is 15 residues. Trimming at V came to 3 bases and at J to 6 bases, leaving 8 bases not matched to a gene. Germline V gene data show CDR1 as MDHEN and CDR2 as SYDVKM. CDR3 protein: CASSFSRGGGQPQHF. CDR3 in DNA: TGTGCCAGCAGTTTCTCCAGGGGGGGAGGTCAGCCCCAGCATTTT.

This clone has a single count. The rearrangement joins TRBV12-3 or TRBV12-4 to TRBJ2-1, with D maybe TRBD1 (5 bases). The CDR3 runs 11 residues. V was cut by 2 bases and J by 13 bases, with 9 bases left in between. CDR3 protein: CASSLRTSQFF. CDR3 DNA: TGTGCCAGCAGTTTAAGGACATCACAGTTCTTC.

This chain uses TRBV23-1 with TRBJ2-5; D possibly matches TRBD1 or TRBD2 (5 bases each). TRBV23-1 is sorted into the ORF group, with uncertain function. The V gene lost 3 bases and the J gene lost 5 bases, with 22 bases spanning the gap. The CDR3 is made up of 17 amino acids. DNA for the CDR3: TGCGCCAGCAGTCATAACTTACCGGGACCACGAGGGGAGACCCAGTACTTC. Amino acids: CASSHNLPGPRGETQYF.

This sequence joins TRBV30 and TRBJ1-6; a possible D gene is TRBD1 (5 bases). From germline, CDR1 is GTSNPN and CDR2 SVGIG (reference sequence). Trimming took 2 bases from V and 7 from J, leaving 18 bases between them. This CDR3 contains 16 residues. The chain's CDR3 is CAWSHRDRLPNSPLHF. DNA for the CDR3: TGTGCCTGGAGTCACCGGGACCGGCTGCCGAATTCACCCCTCCACTTT.

The chain has TRBV9 and TRBJ2-5; the match to TRBD2 covers 12 bases. CDR3 length: 16 residues. Germline V CDR1 and CDR2: SGDLS, YYNGEE. Trimming took 0 bases from V and 5 from J; bases not matched to a gene: 5. Here the CDR3 reads CASSVGLAGAVETQYF. CDR3 DNA sequence: TGTGCCAGCAGCGTAGGACTAGCGGGAGCGGTGGAGACCCAGTACTTC.